This T cell receptor beta chain comes out of a study of T cells after yellow fever vaccination. This clonotype was found many times. CDR1 SGHRS and CDR2 YFSETQ come from the germline V gene. With 3 bases removed from V and 4 bases from J, the gap between germline ends came to 13 bases. The CDR3 extends over 14 amino acids. TCRdb used MiXCR to reprocess the 5' RACE reads, holding one entry per CDR3 protein. The sample yields around 360,000 distinct CDR3 sequences, more than 9% seen once. The chain recombines TRBV5-1 with TRBJ1-1, with a weak D call TRBD1 (6 bases). Here the sequenced sample was PBMCs, taken on the day of the first yellow fever vaccination. This sequence was found in a man between 18 and 35 years old who received the YFV17D yellow fever vaccine. CDR3 loop: CASSWGEGVTEAFF. The CDR3 DNA reads as TGCGCCAGCAGCTGGGGAGAGGGGGTCACTGAAGCTTTCTTT.